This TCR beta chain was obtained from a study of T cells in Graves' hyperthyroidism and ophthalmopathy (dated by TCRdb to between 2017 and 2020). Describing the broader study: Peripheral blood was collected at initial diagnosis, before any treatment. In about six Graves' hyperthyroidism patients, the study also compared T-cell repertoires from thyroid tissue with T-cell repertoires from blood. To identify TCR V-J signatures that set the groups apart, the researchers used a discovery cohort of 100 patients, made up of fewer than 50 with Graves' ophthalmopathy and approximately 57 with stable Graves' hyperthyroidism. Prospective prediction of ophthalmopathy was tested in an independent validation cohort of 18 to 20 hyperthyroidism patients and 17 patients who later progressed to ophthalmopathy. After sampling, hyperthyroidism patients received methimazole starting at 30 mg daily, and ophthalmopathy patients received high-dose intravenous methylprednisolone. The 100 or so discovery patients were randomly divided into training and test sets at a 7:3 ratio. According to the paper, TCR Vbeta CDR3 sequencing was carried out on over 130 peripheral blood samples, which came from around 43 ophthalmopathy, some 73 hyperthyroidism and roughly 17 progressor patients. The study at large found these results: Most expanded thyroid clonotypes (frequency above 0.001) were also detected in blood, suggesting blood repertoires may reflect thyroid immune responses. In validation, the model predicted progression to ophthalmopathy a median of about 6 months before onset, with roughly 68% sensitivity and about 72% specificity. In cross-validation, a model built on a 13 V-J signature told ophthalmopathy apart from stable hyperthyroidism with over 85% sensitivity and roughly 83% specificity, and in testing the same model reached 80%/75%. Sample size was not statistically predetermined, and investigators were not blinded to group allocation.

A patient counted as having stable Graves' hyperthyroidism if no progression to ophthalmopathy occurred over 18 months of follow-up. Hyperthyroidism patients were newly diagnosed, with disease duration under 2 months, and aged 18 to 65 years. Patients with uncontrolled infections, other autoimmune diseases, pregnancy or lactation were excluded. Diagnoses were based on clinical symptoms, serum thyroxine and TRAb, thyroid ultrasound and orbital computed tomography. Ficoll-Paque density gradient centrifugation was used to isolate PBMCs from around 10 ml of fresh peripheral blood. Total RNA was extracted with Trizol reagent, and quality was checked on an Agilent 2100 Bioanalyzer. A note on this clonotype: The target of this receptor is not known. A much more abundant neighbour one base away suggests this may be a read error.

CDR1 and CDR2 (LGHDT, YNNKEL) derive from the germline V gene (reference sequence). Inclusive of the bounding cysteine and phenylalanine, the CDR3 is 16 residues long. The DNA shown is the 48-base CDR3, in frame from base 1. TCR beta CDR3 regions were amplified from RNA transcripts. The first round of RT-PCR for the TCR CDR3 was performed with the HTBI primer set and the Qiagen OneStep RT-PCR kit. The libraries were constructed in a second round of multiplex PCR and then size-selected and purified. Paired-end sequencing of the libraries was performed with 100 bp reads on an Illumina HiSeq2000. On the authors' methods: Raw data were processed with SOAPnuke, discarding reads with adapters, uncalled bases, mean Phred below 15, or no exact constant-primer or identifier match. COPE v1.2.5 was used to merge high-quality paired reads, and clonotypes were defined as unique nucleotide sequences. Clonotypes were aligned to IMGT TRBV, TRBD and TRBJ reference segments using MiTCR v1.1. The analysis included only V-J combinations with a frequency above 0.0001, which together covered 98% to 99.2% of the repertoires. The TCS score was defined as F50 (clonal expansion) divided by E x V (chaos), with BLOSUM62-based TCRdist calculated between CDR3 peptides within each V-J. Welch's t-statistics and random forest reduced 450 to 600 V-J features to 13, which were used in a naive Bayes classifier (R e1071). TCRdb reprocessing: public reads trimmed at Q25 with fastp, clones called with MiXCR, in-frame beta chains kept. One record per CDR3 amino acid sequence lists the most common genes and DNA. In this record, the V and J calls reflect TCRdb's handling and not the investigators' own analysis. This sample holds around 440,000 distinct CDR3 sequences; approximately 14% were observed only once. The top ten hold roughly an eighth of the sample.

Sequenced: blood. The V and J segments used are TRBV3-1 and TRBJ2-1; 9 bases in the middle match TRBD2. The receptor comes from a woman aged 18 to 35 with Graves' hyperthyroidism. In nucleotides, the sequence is TGTGCCAGCAGCTCCTCGGAGACTAGCGGTGCCAATGAGCGGTTCTTC. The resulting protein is CASSSSETSGANERFF.